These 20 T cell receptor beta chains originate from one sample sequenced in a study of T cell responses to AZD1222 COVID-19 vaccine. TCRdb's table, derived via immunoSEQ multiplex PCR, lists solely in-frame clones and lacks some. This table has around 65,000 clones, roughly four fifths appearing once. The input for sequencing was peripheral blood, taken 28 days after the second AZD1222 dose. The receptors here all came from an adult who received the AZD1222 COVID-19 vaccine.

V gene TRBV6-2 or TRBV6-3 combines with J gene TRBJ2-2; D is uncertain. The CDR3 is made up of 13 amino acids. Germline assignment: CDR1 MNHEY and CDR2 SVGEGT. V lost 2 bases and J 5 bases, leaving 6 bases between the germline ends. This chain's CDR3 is CASSYLRTGELFF. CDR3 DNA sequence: TGTGCCAGCAGTTACCTTAGGACCGGGGAGCTGTTTTTT.

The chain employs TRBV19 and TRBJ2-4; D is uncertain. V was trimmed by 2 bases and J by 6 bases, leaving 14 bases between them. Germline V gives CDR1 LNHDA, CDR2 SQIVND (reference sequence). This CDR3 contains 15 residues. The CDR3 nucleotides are TGTGCCAGTAGTATATCACCTAGTTCGGTAAACATTCAGTACTTC. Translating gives CASSISPSSVNIQYF. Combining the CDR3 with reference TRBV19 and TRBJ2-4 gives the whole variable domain DGGITQSPKYLFRKEGQNVTLSCEQNLNHDAMYWYRQDPGQGLRLIYYSQIVNDFQKGDIAEGYSVSREKKESFPLTVTSAQKNPTAFYLCASSISPSSVNIQYFGAGTRLSVL.

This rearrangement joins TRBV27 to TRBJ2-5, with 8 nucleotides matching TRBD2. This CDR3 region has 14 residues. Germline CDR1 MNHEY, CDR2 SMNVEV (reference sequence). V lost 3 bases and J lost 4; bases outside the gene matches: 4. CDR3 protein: CASSFSGIGETQYF. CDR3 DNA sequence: TGTGCCAGCAGTTTTAGCGGGATAGGAGAGACCCAGTACTTC.

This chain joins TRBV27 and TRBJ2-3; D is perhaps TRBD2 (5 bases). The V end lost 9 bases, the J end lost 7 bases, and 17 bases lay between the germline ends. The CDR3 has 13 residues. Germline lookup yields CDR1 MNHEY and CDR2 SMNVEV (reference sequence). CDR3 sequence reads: CASNTRGLHTQYF. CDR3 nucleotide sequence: TGTGCCAGTAATACACGCGGGCTACATACGCAGTATTTT.

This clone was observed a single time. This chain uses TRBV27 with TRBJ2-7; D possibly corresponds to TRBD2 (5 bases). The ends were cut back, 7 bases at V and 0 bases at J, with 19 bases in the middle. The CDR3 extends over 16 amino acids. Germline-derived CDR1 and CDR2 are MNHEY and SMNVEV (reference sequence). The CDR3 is CASTERGSASSYEQYF. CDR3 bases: TGTGCCAGCACCGAACGGGGAAGCGCCTCCTCCTACGAGCAGTACTTC.

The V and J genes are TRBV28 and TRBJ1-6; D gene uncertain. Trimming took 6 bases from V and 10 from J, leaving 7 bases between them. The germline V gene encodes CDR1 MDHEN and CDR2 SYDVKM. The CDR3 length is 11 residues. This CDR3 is CASSLDSPLHF. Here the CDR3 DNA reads TGTGCCAGCAGCCTCGACTCACCCCTCCACTTT.

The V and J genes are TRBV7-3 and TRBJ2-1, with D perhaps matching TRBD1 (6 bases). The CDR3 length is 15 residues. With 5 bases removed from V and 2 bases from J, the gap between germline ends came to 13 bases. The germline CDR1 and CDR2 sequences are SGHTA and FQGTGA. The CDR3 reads CASSPTGFPYNEQFF. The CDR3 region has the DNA TGTGCCAGCAGCCCAACAGGGTTTCCCTACAATGAGCAGTTCTTC.

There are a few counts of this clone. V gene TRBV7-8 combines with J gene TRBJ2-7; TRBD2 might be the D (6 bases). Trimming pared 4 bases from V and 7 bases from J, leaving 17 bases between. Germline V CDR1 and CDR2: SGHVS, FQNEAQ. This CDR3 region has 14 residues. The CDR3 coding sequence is TGTGCCAGCAGCTCGCTCCCCCGGGAGAGAGAGCAGTACTTC. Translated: CASSSLPREREQYF. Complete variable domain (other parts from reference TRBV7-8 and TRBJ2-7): GAGVSQSPRYKVAKRGQDVALRCDPISGHVSLFWYQQALGQGPEFLTYFQNEAQLDKSGLPSDRFFAERPEGSVSTLKIQRTQQEDSAVYLCASSSLPREREQYFGPGTRLTVT.

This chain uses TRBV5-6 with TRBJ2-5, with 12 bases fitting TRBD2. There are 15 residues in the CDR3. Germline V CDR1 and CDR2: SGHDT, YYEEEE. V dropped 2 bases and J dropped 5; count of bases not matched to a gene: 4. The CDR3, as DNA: TGTGCCAGCAGCTTTCTAGCGGGAGGGGGTGAGACCCAGTACTTC. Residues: CASSFLAGGGETQYF.

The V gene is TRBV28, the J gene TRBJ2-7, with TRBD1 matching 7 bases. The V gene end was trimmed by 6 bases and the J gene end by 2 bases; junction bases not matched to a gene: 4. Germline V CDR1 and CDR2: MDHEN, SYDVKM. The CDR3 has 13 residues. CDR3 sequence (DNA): TGTGCCAGCAGGATACAGGGGACCTACGAGCAGTACTTC. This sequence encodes CASRIQGTYEQYF.

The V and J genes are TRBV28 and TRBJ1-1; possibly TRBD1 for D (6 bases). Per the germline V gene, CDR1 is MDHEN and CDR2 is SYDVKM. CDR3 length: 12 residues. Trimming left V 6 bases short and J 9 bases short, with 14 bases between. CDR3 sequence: CASRATGFQAFF. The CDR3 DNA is TGTGCCAGCAGGGCAACAGGGTTCCAAGCTTTCTTT. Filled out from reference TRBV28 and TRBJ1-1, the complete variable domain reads DVKVTQSSRYLVKRTGEKVFLECVQDMDHENMFWYRQDPGLGLRLIYFSYDVKMKEKGDIPEGYSVSREKKERFSLILESASTNQTSMYLCASRATGFQAFFGQGTRLTVV.

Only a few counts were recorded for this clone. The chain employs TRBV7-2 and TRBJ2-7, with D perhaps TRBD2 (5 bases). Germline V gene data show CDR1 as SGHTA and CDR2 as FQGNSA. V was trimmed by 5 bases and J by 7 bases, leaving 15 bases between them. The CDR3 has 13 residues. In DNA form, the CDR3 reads TGTGCCAGCAGCGCCGACGGGCGAGGGGAGCAGTACTTC. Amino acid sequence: CASSADGRGEQYF.

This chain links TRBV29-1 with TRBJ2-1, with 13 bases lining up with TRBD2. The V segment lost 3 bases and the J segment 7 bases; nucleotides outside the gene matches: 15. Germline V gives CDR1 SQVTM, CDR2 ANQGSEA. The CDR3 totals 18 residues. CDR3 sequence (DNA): TGCAGCGTTGACAGACAGGGGACTAGCGGGGTCTCTTCGAATGAGCAGTTCTTC. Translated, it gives CSVDRQGTSGVSSNEQFF.

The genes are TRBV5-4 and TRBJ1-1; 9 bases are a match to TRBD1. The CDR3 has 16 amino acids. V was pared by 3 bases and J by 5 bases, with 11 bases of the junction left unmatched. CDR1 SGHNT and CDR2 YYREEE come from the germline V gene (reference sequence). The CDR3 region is CASSSHTDRGGTEAFF. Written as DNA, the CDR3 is TGTGCCAGCAGCTCTCACACAGACAGGGGGGGTACTGAAGCTTTCTTT.

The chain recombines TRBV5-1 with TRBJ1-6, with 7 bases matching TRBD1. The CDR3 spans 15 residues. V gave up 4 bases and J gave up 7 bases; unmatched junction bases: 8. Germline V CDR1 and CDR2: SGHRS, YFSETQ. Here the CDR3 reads CASSTGQDLNSPLHF. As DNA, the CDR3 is TGCGCCAGCAGCACCGGACAGGACTTGAATTCACCCCTCCACTTT.

The CDR3 sequence is CASSLASSRGTGELFF. CDR3 DNA sequence: TGCGCCAGCAGCTTGGCCAGTTCCCGGGGCACCGGGGAGCTGTTTTTT. This sequence joins TRBV5-1 and TRBJ2-2; TRBD2 might be the D (5 bases). The germline V and J ends were trimmed by 0 bases and 4 bases, with 13 bases remaining between them. CDR1 SGHRS and CDR2 YFSETQ come from the germline V gene. The CDR3 totals 16 residues.

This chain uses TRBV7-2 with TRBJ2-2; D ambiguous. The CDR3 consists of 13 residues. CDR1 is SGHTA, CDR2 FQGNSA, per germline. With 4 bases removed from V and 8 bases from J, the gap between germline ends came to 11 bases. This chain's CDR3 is CASSSGSAGELFF. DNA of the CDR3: TGTGCCAGCAGCTCCGGGTCGGCTGGGGAGCTGTTTTTT.

The CDR3 DNA sequence: TGTGCCACCACCGGGACGAGCTCCTACAATGAGCAGTTCTTC. Translation: CATTGTSSYNEQFF. The rearrangement joins TRBV24-1 to TRBJ2-1, with D perhaps given as TRBD1 or TRBD2 (5 bases each). The CDR3 totals 14 residues. Germline loops: CDR1 KGHDR, CDR2 SFDVKD. V lost 8 bases to trimming and J lost 0 bases, with 10 bases between them.

The CDR3 region has the DNA TGTGCCAGCAGCGTAGCCTCGGCTAGCGGAAGGTTGGATACGCAGTATTTT. Its protein product is CASSVASASGRLDTQYF. This chain joins TRBV9 and TRBJ2-3, with 7 bases matching TRBD2. Germline loops: CDR1 SGDLS, CDR2 YYNGEE. The CDR3 length is 17 residues. J was trimmed by 6 bases and V by 0 bases; bases with no gene match: 13.

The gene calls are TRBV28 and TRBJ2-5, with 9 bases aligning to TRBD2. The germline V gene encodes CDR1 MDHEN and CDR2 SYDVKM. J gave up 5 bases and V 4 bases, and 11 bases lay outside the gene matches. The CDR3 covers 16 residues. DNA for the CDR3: TGTGCCAGCAGTTCTACCTTAGCGGGAGCTTGGGAGACCCAGTACTTC. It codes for CASSSTLAGAWETQYF.